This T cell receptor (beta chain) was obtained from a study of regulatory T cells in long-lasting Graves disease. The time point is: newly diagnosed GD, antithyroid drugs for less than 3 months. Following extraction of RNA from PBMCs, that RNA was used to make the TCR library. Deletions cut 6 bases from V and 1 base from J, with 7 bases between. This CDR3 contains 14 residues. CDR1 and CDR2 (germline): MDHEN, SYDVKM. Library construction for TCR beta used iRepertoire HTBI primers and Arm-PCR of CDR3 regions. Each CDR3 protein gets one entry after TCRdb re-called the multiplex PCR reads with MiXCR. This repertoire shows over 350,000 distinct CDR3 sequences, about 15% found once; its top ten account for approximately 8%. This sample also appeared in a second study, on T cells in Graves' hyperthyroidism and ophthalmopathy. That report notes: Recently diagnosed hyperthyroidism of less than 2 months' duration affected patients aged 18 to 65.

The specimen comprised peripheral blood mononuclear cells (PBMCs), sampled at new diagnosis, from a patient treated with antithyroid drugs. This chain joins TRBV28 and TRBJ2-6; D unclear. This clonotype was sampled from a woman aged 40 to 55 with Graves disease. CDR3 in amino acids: CASSHRSGANVLTF. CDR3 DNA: TGTGCCAGCAGCCATAGGTCTGGGGCCAACGTCCTGACTTTC.